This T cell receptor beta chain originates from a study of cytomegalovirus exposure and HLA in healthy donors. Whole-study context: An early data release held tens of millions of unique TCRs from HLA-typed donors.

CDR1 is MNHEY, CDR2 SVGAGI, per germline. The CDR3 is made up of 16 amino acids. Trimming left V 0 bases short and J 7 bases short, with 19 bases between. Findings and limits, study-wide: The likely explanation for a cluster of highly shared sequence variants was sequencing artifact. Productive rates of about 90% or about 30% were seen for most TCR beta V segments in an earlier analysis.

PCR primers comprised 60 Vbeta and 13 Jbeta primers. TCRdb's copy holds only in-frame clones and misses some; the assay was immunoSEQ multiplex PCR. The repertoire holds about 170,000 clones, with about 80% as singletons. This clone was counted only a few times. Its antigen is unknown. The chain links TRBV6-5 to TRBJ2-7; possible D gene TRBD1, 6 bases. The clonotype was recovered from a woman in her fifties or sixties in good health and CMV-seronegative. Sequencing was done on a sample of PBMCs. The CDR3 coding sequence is TGTGCCAGCAGTTACTCGGGGGCAGCGCCCGAGGAGGAGCAGTACTTC. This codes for CASSYSGAAPEEEQYF.